This entry is about one TCR beta chain. What it binds is unknown. Germline V gene sequence: CDR1 MNHEY, CDR2 SMNVEV (reference sequence). Trimming at V came to 8 bases and at J to 3 bases, leaving 11 bases not matched to a gene. This CDR3 spans 15 amino acids. The data were produced by immunoSEQ multiplex PCR, yet TCRdb's version contains in-frame clones alone and is incomplete. The data show 150,000 to 200,000 clones, approximately 91% seen once. The sample is drawn from a study of T cell responses to AZD1222 COVID-19 vaccine. Overall study: Researchers grouped second doses given at about 4 or about 12 weeks into one pool.

General study results and limits: Donors, mostly white British, included more females; clonal diversity was possibly underestimated.

The sequence came from an adult in good health. Sample: peripheral blood, taken on day 0 of AZD1222 vaccination. V gene TRBV27 combines with J gene TRBJ2-7; 9 bases line up with TRBD1. The CDR3 spells CASCRGGQGGYEQYF. The DNA for the CDR3 is TGTGCCAGCTGCAGAGGGGGACAGGGCGGCTACGAGCAGTACTTC.